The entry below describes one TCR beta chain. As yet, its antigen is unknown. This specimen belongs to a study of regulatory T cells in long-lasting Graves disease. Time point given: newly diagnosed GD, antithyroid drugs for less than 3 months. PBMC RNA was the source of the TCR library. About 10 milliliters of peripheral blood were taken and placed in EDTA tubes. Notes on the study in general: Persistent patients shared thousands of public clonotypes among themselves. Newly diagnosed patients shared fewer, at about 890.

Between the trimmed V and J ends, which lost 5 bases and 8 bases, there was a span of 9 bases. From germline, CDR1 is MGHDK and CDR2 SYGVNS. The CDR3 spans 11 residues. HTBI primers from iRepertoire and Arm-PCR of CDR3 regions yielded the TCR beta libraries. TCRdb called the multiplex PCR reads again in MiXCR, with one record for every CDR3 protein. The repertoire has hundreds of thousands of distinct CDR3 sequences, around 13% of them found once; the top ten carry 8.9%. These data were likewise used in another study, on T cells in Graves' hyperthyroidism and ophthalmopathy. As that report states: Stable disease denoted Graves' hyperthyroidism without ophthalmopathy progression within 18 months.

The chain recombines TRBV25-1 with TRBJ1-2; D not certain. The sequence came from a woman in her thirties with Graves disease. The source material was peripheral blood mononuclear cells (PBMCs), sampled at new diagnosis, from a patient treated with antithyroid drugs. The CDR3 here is CASSNWAGYTF. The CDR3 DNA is TGTGCCAGCAGTAACTGGGCGGGCTACACCTTC.